At least ten counts were recorded for the clone carrying this T cell receptor beta chain. The data stem from a study of T cells in Graves' hyperthyroidism and ophthalmopathy. This CDR3 is built from 15 residues. The germline CDR1 and CDR2 sequences are SGHTA and FQGNSA. Germline trimming cut 5 bases from V and 13 bases from J; bases unmatched to any gene: 15. TCR beta CDR3 regions were amplified from RNA transcripts. TCR CDR3 underwent first-round RT-PCR with the HTBI primer set. TCRdb re-called the multiplex PCR reads through MiXCR, storing one row per CDR3 protein. Here the sample spans 620,000 or so distinct CDR3 sequences, more than 12% being singletons.

Sequencing used blood. The V gene is TRBV7-2, the J gene TRBJ2-1, with TRBD1 matching over 9 bases. The clonotype originates from a woman aged 50 to 60 with Graves' ophthalmopathy. The CDR3 sequence is CASSAYRGQRARQFF. CDR3 DNA: TGTGCCAGCAGCGCCTACAGGGGGCAAAGGGCTAGACAGTTCTTC.